Sequencing of this TCR beta chain was carried out in a study of T-cell reconstitution after alpha-beta-depleted transplantation in children (dated by TCRdb to the mid-2010s). With regard to the full study: T-cell immune reconstitution after TCRalphabeta/CD19-depleted allogeneic hematopoietic cell transplantation in children was quantitatively tracked in the study by means of TCR repertoire profiling.

Libraries were built with PCR. The instrument given in TCRdb is Illumina HiSeq 2500. TCR library preparation used molecular barcoding, with unique molecular identifiers applied to normalize quantification of the TCRbeta repertoire. Using fastp at Q25 and MiXCR, TCRdb reprocessed the public reads and kept productive beta chains. Each CDR3 protein gets just one entry, which takes the most common genes and DNA from the rows behind it. Present in this sample are approximately 520,000 distinct CDR3 sequences, approximately 30% of which were seen just once. About 2.3% of the sample lies in the top ten. This clonotype was seen a few times. Its specific antigen is unknown. No base quality values were provided; no much bigger clone lies one nucleotide off. This receptor was obtained from a human donor who donated a stem cell graft to a child with aplastic anemia. The starting material was PBMCs from the stem cell graft donor, obtained from the stem cell graft.

CDR3 loop: CASSPLAGVLYEQYF. The DNA reads as follows: TGCGCCAGCAGCCCTCTAGCGGGAGTCCTCTACGAGCAGTACTTC. The chain is made from TRBV5-1 and TRBJ2-7; 10 middle bases align to TRBD2. Its CDR3 holds 15 amino acids, cysteine through phenylalanine. Only the CDR3 portion is preserved as DNA: 45 bases, with reading frame beginning at the first base. The germline V gene encodes CDR1 SGHRS and CDR2 YFSETQ. Unmatched junction bases come to 7, with V trimmed by 4 bases and J by 3 bases. Full variable domain (CDR3 extended with the reference TRBV5-1 and TRBJ2-7 proteins): KAGVTQTPRYLIKTRGQQVTLSCSPISGHRSVSWYQQTPGQGLQFLFEYFSETQRNKGNFPGRFSGRQFSNSRSEMNVSTLELGDSALYLCASSPLAGVLYEQYFGPGTRLTVT.